One sample yielded the 19 T cell receptor beta chains listed below, sequenced in a study of T-cell reconstitution after alpha-beta-depleted transplantation in children. It was with unique molecular identifiers that the TCRbeta library was prepared. TCRdb fed the PCR reads into MiXCR, producing one record per CDR3 protein. There are about 310,000 distinct CDR3 sequences in the sample; over 20% occur only once, and about a tenth lies in the top ten. The sequencing used PBMCs, mostly from graft donor cells, collected 180 days after TCRalphabeta/CD19-depleted stem cell transplant. These receptors originate from a male patient younger than 18 who had a stem cell transplant for acute lymphoblastic leukemia, so the T cells may come from the graft donor.

The chain links TRBV3-1 to TRBJ2-7; 11 nucleotides align to TRBD2. Germline-derived CDR1 and CDR2 are LGHDT and YNNKEL (reference sequence). V trimming: 1 base; J trimming: 4 bases; junction bases outside the gene matches: 3. CDR3 length: 15 amino acids. For the CDR3, the DNA is TGTGCCAGCAGCCAAGTAGCGGGAGGGGGTTACGAGCAGTACTTC. It is translated as CASSQVAGGGYEQYF.

The gene calls are TRBV4-1 and TRBJ2-1; no firm D call. The CDR3 runs 18 residues. In germline, CDR1 is MGHRA, CDR2 YSYEKL. V was trimmed by 0 bases and J by 4 bases, leaving 19 bases between them. CDR3 in DNA: TGCGCCAGCAGCCAAGATCTGGGAAATGGGCCGAATTACAATGAGCAGTTCTTC. Its translation is CASSQDLGNGPNYNEQFF.

This sequence joins TRBV7-2 and TRBJ2-2; 8 bases line up with TRBD1. CDR3 size: 16 residues. Unmatched junction bases numbered 4, after V lost 3 bases and J lost 1 base. Germline loops: CDR1 SGHTA, CDR2 FQGNSA. The DNA of the CDR3 is TGTGCCAGCAGCTTCAGACAGGGGCAGAACACCGGGGAGCTGTTTTTT. Protein product: CASSFRQGQNTGELFF.

This clonotype was seen at least ten times. J is TRBJ2-1 and V is TRBV29-1; D might be TRBD1 or TRBD2, each matching 5 bases. Germline-derived CDR1 and CDR2 are SQVTM and ANQGSEA. The CDR3 sequence is 14 residues long. V lost 1 base and J lost 6, with 13 bases in between. This CDR3 reads CSVEGTRDVNEQFF. The CDR3 nucleotides are TGCAGCGTTGAAGGTACCCGGGACGTCAATGAGCAGTTCTTC.

This clonotype was observed a handful of times. The chain combines TRBV7-9 with TRBJ1-2; D is possibly TRBD1 (6 bases). CDR1 is SEHNR and CDR2 is FQNEAQ in the germline V gene (reference sequence). The CDR3 runs to 13 residues. V gave up 5 bases and J gave up 8 bases, with 15 bases separating them. The CDR3 coding sequence is TGTGCCAGCAGCCCCACCCAGGGGTCCGGCTACACCTTC. Its translation is CASSPTQGSGYTF.

This clonotype was seen repeatedly, ten times or more. V usage is TRBV11-3 and J usage is TRBJ1-2; no clear D gene. The germline V gene has CDR1 SGHNT and CDR2 YENEEA. The germline V and J ends were trimmed by 0 bases and 3 bases, with 14 bases remaining between them. The CDR3 is made up of 16 amino acids. This CDR3 reads CASSLDLARAHYGYTF. The DNA for the CDR3 is TGTGCCAGCAGCTTAGATCTTGCCCGGGCCCACTATGGCTACACCTTC.

V usage is TRBV12-3 or TRBV12-4 and J usage is TRBJ2-1, with 8 nucleotides matching TRBD2. The CDR3 runs to 15 residues. J lost 0 bases, V lost 8 bases, and 6 bases had no gene match. The CDR3 nucleotides are TGTGCCAGCCTACTTAGCGGGGTCTCCTACAATGAGCAGTTCTTC. This sequence encodes CASLLSGVSYNEQFF.

The V call is TRBV20-1, the J call TRBJ2-7, with TRBD2 matching 8 bases. The CDR3 is 15 residues long. The germline gives CDR1 DFQATT, CDR2 SNEGSKA (reference sequence). Trimming took 5 bases from V and 4 from J; bases not matched to a gene: 13. This CDR3 is CSAGGGWGAGYEQYF. The CDR3 nucleotides read TGCAGTGCTGGCGGGGGGTGGGGGGCAGGATACGAGCAGTACTTC.

This chain joins TRBV5-1 and TRBJ2-4, with 8 bases aligning to TRBD2. With V trimmed by 0 bases and J by 4 bases, 3 bases remained unmatched. Germline CDR1 reads SGHRS; CDR2 reads YFSETQ. This CDR3 contains 15 residues. The CDR3 DNA follows: TGCGCCAGCAGCTTGGATAGCGGGACGAAAAACATTCAGTACTTC. Encoded protein: CASSLDSGTKNIQYF.

This clonotype has just a few counts. V usage is TRBV27 and J usage is TRBJ2-7; D perhaps matches TRBD1 (5 bases). Germline-derived CDR1 and CDR2 are MNHEY and SMNVEV (reference sequence). The CDR3 extends over 13 amino acids. With 8 bases removed from V and 3 bases from J, the gap between germline ends came to 14 bases. This chain's CDR3 is CASASGLDYEQYF. In DNA form, the CDR3 reads TGTGCCAGCGCCTCAGGGTTGGACTACGAGCAGTACTTC.

V usage is TRBV4-1 and J usage is TRBJ2-7, with D possibly being TRBD1 (6 bases). Trimming cost V 1 base and J 0 bases, with 13 bases left between them. The germline gives CDR1 MGHRA, CDR2 YSYEKL. This CDR3 has 16 amino acids. CDR3 nucleotide sequence: TGCGCCAGCAGCCAAGTAGGCCAGGGGACCTCCTACGAGCAGTACTTC. Its translation is CASSQVGQGTSYEQYF.

This clonotype was counted many times. The chain links TRBV18 to TRBJ1-4; the D gene is possibly TRBD1 (5 bases). With 4 bases removed from V and 3 bases from J, the gap between germline ends came to 9 bases. The CDR3 has 14 amino acids. CDR1 KGHSH and CDR2 LQKENI come from the germline V gene. In DNA form, the CDR3 reads TGTGCCAGCTCACAGGGGAATGCTAATGAAAAACTGTTTTTT. It is translated as CASSQGNANEKLFF. Complete variable domain (other parts from reference TRBV18 and TRBJ1-4): NAGVMQNPRHLVRRRGQEARLRCSPMKGHSHVYWYRQLPEEGLKFMVYLQKENIIDESGMPKERFSAEFPKEGPSILRIQQVVRGDSAAYFCASSQGNANEKLFFGSGTQLSVL.

The CDR3 is CASSIGLAPTYEQYF. DNA of the CDR3: TGTGCCAGCAGCATCGGACTAGCGCCTACCTACGAGCAGTACTTC. This rearrangement joins TRBV7-3 to TRBJ2-7, with 9 bases fitting TRBD2. CDR3 length: 15 amino acids. Germline loops: CDR1 SGHTA, CDR2 FQGTGA. The trim removed 5 bases at V and 2 bases at J, leaving 7 bases unmatched. The full variable domain, rest sourced from reference TRBV7-3 and TRBJ2-7, is GAGVSQTPSNKVTEKGKYVELRCDPISGHTALYWYRQSLGQGPEFLIYFQGTGAADDSGLPNDRFFAVRPEGSVSTLKIQRTERGDSAVYLCASSIGLAPTYEQYFGPGTRLTVT.

The CDR3 DNA follows: TGCGCCAGCAGCTTGAAGAGGGAGACCCAGTACTTC. Its protein product is CASSLKRETQYF. J is TRBJ2-5 and V is TRBV5-1, with D unresolved. There are 12 residues in the CDR3. Per germline, CDR1 SGHRS and CDR2 YFSETQ. Trimming cost V 1 base and J 5 bases, with 6 bases left between them.

This clonotype has only a few counts. The chain carries TRBV27 and TRBJ2-3; possibly TRBD2 for D (6 bases). Germline loops: CDR1 MNHEY, CDR2 SMNVEV (reference sequence). The V and J ends lost 0 bases and 0 bases respectively, with 10 bases between them. The CDR3 runs to 16 residues. This chain's CDR3 is CASSLSRGTSTDTQYF. Written as DNA, the CDR3 is TGTGCCAGCAGTTTATCGCGAGGGACTAGCACAGATACGCAGTATTTT.

The chain joins TRBV6-5 to TRBJ2-4; D possibly corresponds to TRBD2 (5 bases). Germline CDR1 and CDR2: MNHEY and SVGAGI. The CDR3 contains 17 residues. V was trimmed by 0 bases and J by 0 bases, leaving 12 bases between them. The CDR3 DNA reads as TGTGCCAGCAGTTACTCGGAGGTGACCCTAGCCAAAAACATTCAGTACTTC. Protein: CASSYSEVTLAKNIQYF.

The chain joins TRBV4-2 to TRBJ2-3, with 8 bases that match TRBD2. V lost 0 bases to trimming and J lost 3 bases; unmatched junction nucleotides: 8. Per the germline V gene, CDR1 is LGHNA and CDR2 is YNFKEQ. The CDR3 has 17 amino acids. The CDR3 coding sequence is TGTGCCAGCAGCCAAGATGGGGTGGCGGGAGGAACAGATACGCAGTATTTT. Amino acids: CASSQDGVAGGTDTQYF.

This clonotype was seen a single time. This chain joins TRBV28 and TRBJ1-2, with 11 nucleotides matching TRBD1. This CDR3 comprises 16 residues. CDR1 is MDHEN and CDR2 is SYDVKM in the germline V gene. With V trimmed by 5 bases and J by 1 base, 6 bases remained unmatched. CDR3 coding DNA: TGTGCCAGCAGTGGGGGACAGGGGGGATTTAACTATGGCTACACCTTC. Its translation is CASSGGQGGFNYGYTF.

This clonotype showed up just once. In DNA, the CDR3 is TGTGCTAGTGGTTTGGTGGCCACCGGGACAGGGAATTCACCCCTCCACTTT. Amino acids: CASGLVATGTGNSPLHF. The chain combines TRBV12-5 with TRBJ1-6; 9 nucleotides align to TRBD1. Germline trimming cut 0 bases from V and 7 bases from J; bases unmatched to any gene: 7. The CDR3 is 17 amino acids. Germline CDR1 is LGHNT and CDR2 is FRNRAP.